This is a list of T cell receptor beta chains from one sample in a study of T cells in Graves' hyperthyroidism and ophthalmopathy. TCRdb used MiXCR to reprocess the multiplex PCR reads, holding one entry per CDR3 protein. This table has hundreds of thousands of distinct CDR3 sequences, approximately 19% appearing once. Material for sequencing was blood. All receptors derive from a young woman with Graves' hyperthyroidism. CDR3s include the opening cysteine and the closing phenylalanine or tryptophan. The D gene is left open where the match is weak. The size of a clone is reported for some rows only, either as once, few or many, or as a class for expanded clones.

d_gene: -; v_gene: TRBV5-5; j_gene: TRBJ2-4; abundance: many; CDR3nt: TGTGCCAGCATCCCAGGGGCTGACGCCACGGACATTCAGTACTTC; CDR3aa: CASIPGADATDIQYF
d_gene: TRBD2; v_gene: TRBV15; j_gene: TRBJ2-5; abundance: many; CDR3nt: TGTGCCACCAGCAGAGTGGGACTAGCGGAGACCCAGTACTTC; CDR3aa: CATSRVGLAETQYF
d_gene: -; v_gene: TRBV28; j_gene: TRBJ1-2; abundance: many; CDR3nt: TGTGCCAGCAAGGGCCACCCCTATGGCTACACCTTC; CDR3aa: CASKGHPYGYTF
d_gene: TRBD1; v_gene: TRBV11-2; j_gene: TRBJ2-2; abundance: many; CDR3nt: TGTGCCAGCAGCCTCAGAAGGGGGACAGGGGGCACCGGGGAGCTGTTTTTT; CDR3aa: CASSLRRGTGGTGELFF
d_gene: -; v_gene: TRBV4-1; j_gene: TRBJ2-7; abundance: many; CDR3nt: TGCGCCAGCCGCAACGGGGGGCCCTACGAGCAGTACTTC; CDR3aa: CASRNGGPYEQYF
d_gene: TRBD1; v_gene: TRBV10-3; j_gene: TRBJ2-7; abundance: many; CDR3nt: TGTGCCATCAGCCGGGACAGGGACTACGAGCAGTACTTC; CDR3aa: CAISRDRDYEQYF
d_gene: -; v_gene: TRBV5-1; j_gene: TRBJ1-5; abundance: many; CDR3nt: TGCGCCAGCACCGGGTGGGGTAGGAGCAATCAGCCCCAGCATTTT; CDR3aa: CASTGWGRSNQPQHF
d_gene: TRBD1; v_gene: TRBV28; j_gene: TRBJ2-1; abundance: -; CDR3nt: TGTGCCAGCACCAGTACAGGGGATAGCAATGAGCAGTTCTTC; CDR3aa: CASTSTGDSNEQFF
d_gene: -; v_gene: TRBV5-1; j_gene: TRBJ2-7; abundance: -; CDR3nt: TGCGCCAGCAGCTTGACAGGAGCGATCGGGGAGCAGTACTTC; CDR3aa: CASSLTGAIGEQYF
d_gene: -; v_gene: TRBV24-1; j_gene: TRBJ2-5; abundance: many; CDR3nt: TGTGCCACCAGTGATTTTAGGGCCAACTCCGGAGAGACCCAGTACTTC; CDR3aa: CATSDFRANSGETQYF
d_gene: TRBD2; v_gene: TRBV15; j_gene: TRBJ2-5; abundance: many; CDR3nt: TGTGCCACCAGCAGAGGATCTAGCGGGGGCAGGGAGACCCAGTACTTC; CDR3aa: CATSRGSSGGRETQYF
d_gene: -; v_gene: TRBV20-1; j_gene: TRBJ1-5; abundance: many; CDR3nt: TGCAGTGCTAGAGGACAGGTTAGCAATCAGCCCCAGCATTTT; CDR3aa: CSARGQVSNQPQHF
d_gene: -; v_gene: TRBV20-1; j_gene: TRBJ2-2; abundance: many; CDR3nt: TGCAGTGCTATCACCGGGACCCAAACCGGGGAGCTGTTTTTT; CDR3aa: CSAITGTQTGELFF
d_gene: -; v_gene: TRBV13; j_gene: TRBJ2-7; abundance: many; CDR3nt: TGTGCCAGCAGCCTCCATCAGGCCGAGCAGTACTTC; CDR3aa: CASSLHQAEQYF
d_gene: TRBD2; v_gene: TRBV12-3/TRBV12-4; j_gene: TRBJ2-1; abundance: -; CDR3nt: TGTGCCAGCAGTTTAAGATTAGCGGGGGGCAATGAGCAGTTCTTC; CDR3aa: CASSLRLAGGNEQFF
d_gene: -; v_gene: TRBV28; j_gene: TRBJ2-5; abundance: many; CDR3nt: TGTGCCAGCAGTTTATTGGGCACCATGGGGCAAGAGACCCAGTACTTC; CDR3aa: CASSLLGTMGQETQYF
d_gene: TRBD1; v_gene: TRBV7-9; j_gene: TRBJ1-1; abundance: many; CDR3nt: TGTGCCAGCAGCTCCAGGGGGCCGAACACTGAAGCTTTCTTT; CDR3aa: CASSSRGPNTEAFF
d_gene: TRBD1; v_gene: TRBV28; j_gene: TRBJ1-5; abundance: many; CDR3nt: TGTGCCAGCAGTTTACTACCTGACAGGGGGCTTGATTCTAGCAATCAGCCCCAGCATTTT; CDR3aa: CASSLLPDRGLDSSNQPQHF
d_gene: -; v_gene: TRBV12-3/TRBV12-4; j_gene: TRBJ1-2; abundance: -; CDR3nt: TGTGCCAGCAGTTTAGGGATCGGTGACTATGGCTACACCTTC; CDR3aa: CASSLGIGDYGYTF
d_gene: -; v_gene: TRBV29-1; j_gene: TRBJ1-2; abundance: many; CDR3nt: TGCAGCGTTGCCCCGACGACTACAGGGAATGGTGGCTACACCTTC; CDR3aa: CSVAPTTTGNGGYTF
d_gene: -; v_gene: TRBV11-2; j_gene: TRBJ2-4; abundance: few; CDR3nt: TGTGCCAGCAGCCACTCTACAGGGTCCAAAAACATTCAGTACTTC; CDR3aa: CASSHSTGSKNIQYF
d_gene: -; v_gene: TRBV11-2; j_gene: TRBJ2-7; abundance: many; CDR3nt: TGTGCCAGCAGCTTATGGACTAATGTGGGCTCCTACGAGCAGTACTTC; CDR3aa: CASSLWTNVGSYEQYF
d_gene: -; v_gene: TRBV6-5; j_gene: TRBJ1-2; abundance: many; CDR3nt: TGTGCCAGCAGGCCCGCCACTGGACAGCGGTCGGAAGGCTACACCTTC; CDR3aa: CASRPATGQRSEGYTF
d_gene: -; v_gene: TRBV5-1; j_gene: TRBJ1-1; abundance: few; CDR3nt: TGCGCCAGCAGCGAACAGCTCTCGAACACTGAAGCTTTCTTT; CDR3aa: CASSEQLSNTEAFF
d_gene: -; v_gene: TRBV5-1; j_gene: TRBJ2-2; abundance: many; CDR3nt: TGCGCCAGCAGCTTGGAGGCAGTCACCGGGGAGCTGTTTTTT; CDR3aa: CASSLEAVTGELFF
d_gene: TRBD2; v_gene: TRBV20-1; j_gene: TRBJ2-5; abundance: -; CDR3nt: TGCAGTGCACCACGACTAGCGGGAGGGTTGTACCAAGAGACCCAGTACTTC; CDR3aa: CSAPRLAGGLYQETQYF
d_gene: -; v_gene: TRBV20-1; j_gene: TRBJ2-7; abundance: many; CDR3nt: TGCAGTGCTAGAGACCTTTCTCGGTCAGGACAGATTCTTTCCTACGAGCAGTACTTC; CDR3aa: CSARDLSRSGQILSYEQYF
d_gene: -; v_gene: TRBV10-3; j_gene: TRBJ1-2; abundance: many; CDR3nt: TGTGCCATCAGTCCTCAGGGAGACGGCTACACCTTC; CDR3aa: CAISPQGDGYTF
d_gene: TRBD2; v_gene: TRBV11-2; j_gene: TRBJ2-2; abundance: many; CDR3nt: TGTGCCAGCAGCCCCCTGGGCGGGGGGGCAGTACGAAACACCGGGGAGCTGTTTTTT; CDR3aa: CASSPLGGGAVRNTGELFF
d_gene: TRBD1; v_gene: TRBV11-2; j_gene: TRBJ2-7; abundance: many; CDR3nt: TGTGCCAGCAGCTTAGACAGGGGGAACTACGAGCAGTACTTC; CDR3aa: CASSLDRGNYEQYF
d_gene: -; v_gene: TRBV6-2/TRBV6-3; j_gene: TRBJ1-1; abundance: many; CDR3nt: TGTGCCAGCATTGATTGGCAGATGAACACTGAAGCTTTCTTT; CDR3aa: CASIDWQMNTEAFF
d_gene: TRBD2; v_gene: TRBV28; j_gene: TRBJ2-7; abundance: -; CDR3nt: TGTGCCAGCAGCAAACCTTCGACGACTAGCTGGTTAGTTTACGAGCAGTGCTTC; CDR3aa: CASSKPSTTSWLVYEQCF
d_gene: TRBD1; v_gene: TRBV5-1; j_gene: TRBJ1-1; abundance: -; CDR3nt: TGCGCCATCTTCCGGGACAGGGGTAACACTGAAGCTTTCTTT; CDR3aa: CAIFRDRGNTEAFF
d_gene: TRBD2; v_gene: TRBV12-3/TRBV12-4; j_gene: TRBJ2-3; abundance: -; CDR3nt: TGTGCCAGCAGTTTGTGGCGGGGGGCCGGAGATACGCAGTATTTT; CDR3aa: CASSLWRGAGDTQYF
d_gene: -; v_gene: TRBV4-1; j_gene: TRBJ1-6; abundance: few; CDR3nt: TGCGCCAGCAGCCAAAGAGCCCTTTTTTTAGGTCAACTAAATTCACCCCTCCACTTT; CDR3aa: CASSQRALFLGQLNSPLHF
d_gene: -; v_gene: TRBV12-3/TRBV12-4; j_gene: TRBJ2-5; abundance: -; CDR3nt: TGTGCCAGCAGGGACCGACAAAGAGAGACCCAGTACTTC; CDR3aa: CASRDRQRETQYF
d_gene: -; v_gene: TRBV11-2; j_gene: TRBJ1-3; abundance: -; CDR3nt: TGTGCCAGCAGCTTAGATGGGACCCGGGACCGTAGTGGAGGAAACACCATATATTTT; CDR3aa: CASSLDGTRDRSGGNTIYF
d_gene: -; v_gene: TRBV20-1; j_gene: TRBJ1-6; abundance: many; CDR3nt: TGCAGTGCTAAGGTTGGCTCACCCCTCCACTTT; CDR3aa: CSAKVGSPLHF
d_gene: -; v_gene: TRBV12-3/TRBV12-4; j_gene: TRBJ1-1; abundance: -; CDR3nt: TGTGCCAGCAGAGAAGGACAAATGAACACTGAAGCTTTCTTT; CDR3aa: CASREGQMNTEAFF
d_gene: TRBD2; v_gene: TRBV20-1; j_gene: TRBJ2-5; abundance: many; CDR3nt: TGCAGTGCTAGAAGTAGCGGGGGGGGTCGAGAGACCCAGTACTTC; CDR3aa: CSARSSGGGRETQYF
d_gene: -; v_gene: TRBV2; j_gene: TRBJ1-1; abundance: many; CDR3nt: TGTGCCAGCAGTGAAGGGGGGCGAGCTTTCTTT; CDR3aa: CASSEGGRAFF
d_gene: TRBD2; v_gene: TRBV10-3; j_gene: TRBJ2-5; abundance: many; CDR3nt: TGTGCCATCAGTGAGTCGGCGCCTAGCGGGGGGCCCTACCAAGAGACCCAGTACTTC; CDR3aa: CAISESAPSGGPYQETQYF
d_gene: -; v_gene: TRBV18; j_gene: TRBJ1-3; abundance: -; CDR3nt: TGTGCCAGCTCAGGACAGTTTCGCTCTGGAAACACCATATATTTT; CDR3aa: CASSGQFRSGNTIYF
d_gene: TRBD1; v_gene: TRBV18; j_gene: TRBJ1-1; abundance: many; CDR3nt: TGTGCCAGCTCACCACAGGGGGCGACGGTCGGGTTCGCTGAAGCTTTCTTT; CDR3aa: CASSPQGATVGFAEAFF
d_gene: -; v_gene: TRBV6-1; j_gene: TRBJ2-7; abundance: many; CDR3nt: TGTGCCAGCAGTGAACTGCGCTCCTACGAGCAGTACTTC; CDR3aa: CASSELRSYEQYF
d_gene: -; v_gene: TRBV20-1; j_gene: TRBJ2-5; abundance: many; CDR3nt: TGCAGTGCAAAACGGACAGTCCGGGAGACCCAGTACTTC; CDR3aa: CSAKRTVRETQYF
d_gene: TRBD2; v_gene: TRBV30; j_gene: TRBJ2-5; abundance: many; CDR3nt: TGTGCCTGGACAACTAGCGGGGAACAAGAGACCCAGTACTTC; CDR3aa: CAWTTSGEQETQYF
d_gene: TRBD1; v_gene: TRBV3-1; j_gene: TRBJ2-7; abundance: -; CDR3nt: TGTGCCAGCAGCCAAGCTTCCGGGACAGGGATCTACGAGCAGTACTTC; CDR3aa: CASSQASGTGIYEQYF
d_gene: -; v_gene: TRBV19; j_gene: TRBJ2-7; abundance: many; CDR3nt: TGTGCCAGTAGTATACGGGGACCGGACCTCACCTACGAGCAGTACTTC; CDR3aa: CASSIRGPDLTYEQYF
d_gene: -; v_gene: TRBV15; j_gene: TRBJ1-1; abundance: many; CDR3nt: TGTGCCACCAGCAGAGAGACGGTTCGGAACACTGAAGCTTTCTTT; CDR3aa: CATSRETVRNTEAFF
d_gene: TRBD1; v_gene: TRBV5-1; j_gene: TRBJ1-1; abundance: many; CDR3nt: TGCGCCAGCAGCTTGGGATGGACAGGGAGGAAGGTCACTGAAGCTTTCTTT; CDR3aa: CASSLGWTGRKVTEAFF
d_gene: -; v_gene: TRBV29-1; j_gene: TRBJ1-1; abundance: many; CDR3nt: TGCAGCGTTGAGGGGGACCCTAAGATGAACACTGAAGCTTTCTTT; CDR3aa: CSVEGDPKMNTEAFF
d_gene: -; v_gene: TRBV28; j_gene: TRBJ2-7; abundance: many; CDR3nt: TGTGCCAGCACCCCTCCAGCGGCCACCTACGAGCAGTACTTC; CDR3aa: CASTPPAATYEQYF
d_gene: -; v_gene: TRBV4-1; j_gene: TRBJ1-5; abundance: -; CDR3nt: TGCGCCAGCAGCCAGCCGGCGGGGGAGGAGTACAATCAGCCCCAGCATTTT; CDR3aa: CASSQPAGEEYNQPQHF
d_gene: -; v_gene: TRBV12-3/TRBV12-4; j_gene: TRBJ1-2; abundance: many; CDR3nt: TGTGCCAGCAGTTACACCCGAACTAACTATGGCTACACCTTC; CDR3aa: CASSYTRTNYGYTF
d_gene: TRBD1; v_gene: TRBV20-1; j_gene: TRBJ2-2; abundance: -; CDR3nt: TGCAGTGCTGGACAGGGCCCCGGGGAGCTGTTTTTT; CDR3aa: CSAGQGPGELFF
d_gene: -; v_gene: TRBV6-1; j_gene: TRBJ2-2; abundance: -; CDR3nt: TGTGCCAGCAAAAGGCAGAGACCCAACACCGGGGAGCCGTTTTTT; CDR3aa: CASKRQRPNTGEPFF
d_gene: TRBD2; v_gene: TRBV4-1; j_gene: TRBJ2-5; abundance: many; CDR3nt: TGCGCCAGCAGCCGCTACTCAGCGGGGTCACAAGAGACCCAGTACTTC; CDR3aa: CASSRYSAGSQETQYF
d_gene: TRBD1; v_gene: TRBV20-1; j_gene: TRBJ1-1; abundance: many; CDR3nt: TGCAGTGCTAGAGATCAGGGGGACACTGAAGCTTTCTTT; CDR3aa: CSARDQGDTEAFF
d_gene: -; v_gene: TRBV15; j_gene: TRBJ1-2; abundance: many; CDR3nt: TGTGCCACAACCAACCGGGCGGTACCTAACTATGGCTACACCTTC; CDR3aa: CATTNRAVPNYGYTF